This record concerns one T cell receptor (beta chain) sequence. Its antigen is currently unknown. The CDR3 is 14 residues long. Unmatched junction bases numbered 2, after V lost 2 bases and J lost 4 bases. CDR1 MDHEN and CDR2 SYDVKM come from the germline V gene. This specimen comes from a study of cytomegalovirus exposure and HLA in healthy donors. Whole-study results and caveats: HLA allele associations emerged for some 16,000 TCR beta sequences in a later analysis, at 0.05 false discovery rate. An apparent linkage of common viral pathogens to several of the most significant clusters emerged in a later analysis.

The PCR used 60 Vbeta and 13 Jbeta primers. Clones were read by immunoSEQ multiplex PCR, and TCRdb kept only the in-frame ones, dropping some. This repertoire shows almost 200,000 clones, roughly 80% found once; its top ten account for about 0.37%. The V call is TRBV28, the J call TRBJ2-4; 7 nucleotides align to TRBD2. The material sequenced was PBMCs. The sequence derives from a male donor in good health and CMV-seropositive. CDR3 region: CASSLGRGKNIQYF. The CDR3, as DNA: TGTGCCAGCAGTTTAGGGCGGGGGAAAAACATTCAGTACTTC.